The 24 T cell receptor beta chains below come from one sample, sequenced in a study of identical twins. A single record per CDR3 protein comes from TCRdb applying MiXCR to the 5' RACE reads. Here the sample spans 650,000 to 800,000 distinct CDR3 sequences, 8.6% being singletons. These sequences were also reported in another study, on yellow fever vaccine responses in identical twins.

Sequencing input: PBMCs. The receptors were gathered from a woman under 30 in good health.

V is TRBV15 and J is TRBJ2-2; D call uncertain. This CDR3 is 15 amino acids long. V was trimmed by 3 bases and J by 1 base, leaving 9 bases between them. In germline, CDR1 is LNHNV, CDR2 YYDKDF (reference sequence). CDR3 coding DNA: TGTGCCACCAGCAGTCCTCCTCAGAACACCGGGGAGCTGTTTTTT. Translated: CATSSPPQNTGELFF. The variable domain in full, completed from reference TRBV15 and TRBJ2-2, reads DAMVIQNPRYQVTQFGKPVTLSCSQTLNHNVMYWYQQKSSQAPKLLFHYYDKDFNNEADTPDNFQSRRPNTSFCFLDIRSPGLGDTAMYLCATSSPPQNTGELFFGEGSRLTVL.

This clonotype was seen many times. The V and J genes are TRBV12-3 or TRBV12-4 and TRBJ2-1; TRBD2 matches 11 bases. V shed 8 bases, J shed 3 bases, and the junction held 6 bases outside the gene matches. The CDR3 is made up of 15 amino acids. CDR3 sequence reads: CASASGTSGYNEQFF. The CDR3 bases are TGTGCCAGCGCCTCCGGGACTAGCGGCTACAATGAGCAGTTCTTC.

This clonotype was observed many times. CDR3 amino acids: CSVEPILYQETQYF. In nucleotides, the CDR3 is TGCAGCGTTGAGCCCATATTGTACCAAGAGACCCAGTACTTC. This sequence joins TRBV29-1 and TRBJ2-5, with D uncertain. CDR1 is SQVTM, CDR2 ANQGSEA, per germline. This CDR3 has 14 residues. V was shortened by 3 bases and J by 0 bases, with 11 bases between the two germline ends.

This clonotype has a count of ten or more. The V and J genes are TRBV5-1 and TRBJ2-7; 8 nucleotides line up with TRBD1. The J segment lost 0 bases and the V segment lost 0 bases, leaving 5 bases of the junction unmatched. The CDR3 has 16 amino acids. CDR1 SGHRS and CDR2 YFSETQ come from the germline V gene. The CDR3 sequence: CASSLAGTGGSYEQYF. The CDR3 coding sequence is TGCGCCAGCAGCTTGGCCGGGACAGGAGGCTCCTACGAGCAGTACTTC. Looking up the rest from reference TRBV5-1 and TRBJ2-7 gives the full variable domain: KAGVTQTPRYLIKTRGQQVTLSCSPISGHRSVSWYQQTPGQGLQFLFEYFSETQRNKGNFPGRFSGRQFSNSRSEMNVSTLELGDSALYLCASSLAGTGGSYEQYFGPGTRLTVT.

This clonotype was observed at least ten times. V is TRBV11-1 and J is TRBJ2-2; the match to TRBD1 covers 10 bases. CDR3 length: 20 amino acids. Germline V lookup: CDR1 SGHAT, CDR2 FQDESV (reference sequence). V gave up 0 bases and J gave up 0 bases; unmatched junction bases: 10. CDR3 nucleotide sequence: TGTGCCAGCAGCTTAGCTAGGACAGGGGGACTCACCGCGAACACCGGGGAGCTGTTTTTT. It encodes CASSLARTGGLTANTGELFF. Based on the CDR3 plus reference TRBV11-1 and TRBJ2-2, the full variable domain is EAEVAQSPRYKITEKSQAVAFWCDPISGHATLYWYRQILGQGPELLVQFQDESVVDDSQLPKDRFSAERLKGVDSTLKIQPAELGDSAMYLCASSLARTGGLTANTGELFFGEGSRLTVL.

In this sample, this clonotype turned up a few times. The V and J genes are TRBV4-1 and TRBJ2-5; 9 bases line up with TRBD1. With 1 base clipped from V and 4 bases from J, the junction kept 4 bases outside the gene matches. The CDR3 loop spans 15 amino acids. Germline CDR1 is MGHRA and CDR2 is YSYEKL. CDR3 residues: CASSQVLGQGETQYF. DNA of the CDR3: TGCGCCAGCAGCCAAGTATTGGGACAGGGAGAGACCCAGTACTTC.

This clonotype has just a few counts. The V call is TRBV12-3 or TRBV12-4, the J call TRBJ2-7, with D possibly being TRBD1 (6 bases). There are 14 residues in the CDR3. V was trimmed by 3 bases and J by 1 base, leaving 10 bases between them. The CDR3 region is CASSLGTFSYEQYF. Here the CDR3 DNA reads TGTGCCAGCAGTTTGGGGACATTTTCCTACGAGCAGTACTTC.

This clonotype was found many times. The V call is TRBV5-1, the J call TRBJ2-1; D possibly corresponds to TRBD1 (5 bases). This CDR3 spans 14 amino acids. CDR1 and CDR2 (germline): SGHRS, YFSETQ. Trimming removed 2 bases from V and 2 bases from J, with 8 bases in between. CDR3 protein: CASSLGAAYNEQFF. In nucleotides, the CDR3 is TGCGCCAGCAGCTTAGGGGCAGCCTACAATGAGCAGTTCTTC.

This clonotype was picked up many times. The V and J genes are TRBV3-1 and TRBJ2-3; TRBD1 matches 9 bases. J lost 4 bases, V lost 5 bases, and 7 bases had no gene match. This CDR3 region has 15 residues. In germline, CDR1 is LGHDT, CDR2 YNNKEL (reference sequence). CDR3: CASSNTGGGSDTQYF. The CDR3 DNA reads as TGTGCCAGCAGCAATACAGGGGGCGGGTCAGATACGCAGTATTTT.

The chain recombines TRBV3-1 with TRBJ1-5; 7 nucleotides match TRBD1. Germline values: CDR1 LGHDT, CDR2 YNNKEL (reference sequence). Unmatched junction bases numbered 4, after V lost 3 bases and J lost 5 bases. The CDR3 is 14 amino acids. The CDR3 spells CASSQTGWDQPQHF. CDR3 sequence (DNA): TGTGCCAGCAGCCAGACAGGGTGGGATCAGCCCCAGCATTTT.

This clonotype was observed a few times. CDR3 nucleotides: TGCAGTGCTAATAACAGAGACAGGATTCTCTACGAGCAGTACTTC. Translation: CSANNRDRILYEQYF. J is TRBJ2-7 and V is TRBV20-1, with D maybe TRBD1 (6 bases). Germline lookup yields CDR1 DFQATT and CDR2 SNEGSKA (reference sequence). The CDR3 extends over 15 amino acids. The V end was cut by 4 bases, the J end by 3 bases, with 19 bases between.

The gene calls are TRBV9 and TRBJ2-4, with 11 bases lining up with TRBD2. There are 17 residues in the CDR3. CDR1 is SGDLS and CDR2 is YYNGEE in the germline V gene. With V trimmed by 3 bases and J by 2 bases, 7 bases remained unmatched. For the CDR3, the DNA is TGTGCCAGCAGCGAGCCCCTAGCGGGGGGACCCAAAAACATTCAGTACTTC. Protein: CASSEPLAGGPKNIQYF.

This chain links TRBV10-3 with TRBJ2-1, with 14 bases fitting TRBD2. Trimming removed 5 bases from V and 8 bases from J; junction bases left unmatched: 14. The length of the CDR3 is 18 residues. The germline V gene encodes CDR1 ENHRY and CDR2 SYGVKD. CDR3 sequence reads: CAISLNIRLAGGQDEQFF. In DNA form, the CDR3 reads TGTGCCATCAGTTTGAATATTAGACTAGCGGGGGGGCAGGATGAGCAGTTCTTC.

This clonotype was counted only a few times. The chain joins TRBV6-1 to TRBJ1-5; 11 positions match TRBD1. The length of the CDR3 is 16 residues. Germline lookup yields CDR1 MNHNS and CDR2 SASEGT. J gave up 7 bases and V 7 bases, and 12 bases lay outside the gene matches. CDR3 sequence (DNA): TGTGCCAGCACCAACCATTGGGGACAGGGGGGACAGCCCCAGCATTTT. Residues: CASTNHWGQGGQPQHF.

This clonotype was seen only a few times. This chain joins TRBV25-1 and TRBJ2-7, with a possible D match to TRBD1 (6 bases). CDR3 length: 14 amino acids. V gave up 5 bases and J gave up 3 bases, with 14 bases separating them. Germline V CDR1 and CDR2: MGHDK, SYGVNS. Here the CDR3 reads CASSSTDRNYEQYF. CDR3 nucleotides: TGTGCCAGCAGTTCAACGGACAGAAACTACGAGCAGTACTTC.

This clonotype showed up many times. J is TRBJ2-1 and V is TRBV29-1; 7 nucleotides match TRBD2. The CDR3 totals 16 residues. With 0 bases clipped from V and 4 bases from J, the junction kept 9 bases outside the gene matches. Germline V gene data show CDR1 as SQVTM and CDR2 as ANQGSEA. The CDR3: CSVEEGSSGAYNEQFF. CDR3 DNA sequence: TGCAGCGTTGAAGAGGGTTCTAGCGGAGCTTACAATGAGCAGTTCTTC.

This clonotype was seen repeatedly, ten times or more. This CDR3 is CASSHQTGTSGRGNEQFF. The CDR3 bases are TGCGCCAGCAGCCATCAAACCGGGACTAGCGGGAGGGGCAATGAGCAGTTCTTC. The J gene is TRBJ2-1, the V gene TRBV4-3; 16 bases align to TRBD2. Germline CDR1 is LGHNA and CDR2 is YSLEER. The CDR3 contains 18 residues. V was pared by 3 bases and J by 6 bases, with 8 bases of the junction left unmatched.

This clonotype was counted ten times or more. The V and J genes are TRBV14 and TRBJ2-1; no firm D call. V was pared by 2 bases and J by 4 bases, with 6 bases between. The CDR3 has 13 amino acids. Germline V lookup: CDR1 SGHDN, CDR2 FVKESK. CDR3 nucleotides: TGTGCCAGCAGCCAATCTCATTACAATGAGCAGTTCTTC. It specifies CASSQSHYNEQFF.

In this sample, this clonotype turned up a few times. V usage is TRBV11-1 and J usage is TRBJ2-2; 8 nucleotides line up with TRBD2. With V trimmed by 3 bases and J by 5 bases, 14 bases remained unmatched. From germline, CDR1 is SGHAT and CDR2 FQDESV (reference sequence). This CDR3 has 18 amino acids. DNA for the CDR3: TGTGCCAGCAGCTTTACGCCCGGGACTAGAAGTTGGACCGGGGAGCTGTTTTTT. It translates to CASSFTPGTRSWTGELFF.

This clonotype was seen a few times. The chain employs TRBV5-1 and TRBJ2-5; 7 bases match TRBD2. Trimming at V came to 0 bases and at J to 0 bases, leaving 5 bases not matched to a gene. This CDR3 comprises 16 residues. CDR1 is SGHRS, CDR2 YFSETQ, per germline. CDR3 DNA: TGCGCCAGCAGCTTGGGTTCTAGCGGCCACCAAGAGACCCAGTACTTC. It encodes CASSLGSSGHQETQYF.

This clonotype was recorded many times. The chain joins TRBV7-2 to TRBJ2-3, with TRBD2 identical over 9 bases. The CDR3 is made up of 16 amino acids. Germline CDR1 SGHTA, CDR2 FQGNSA. V shed 4 bases and J 2 bases; nucleotides not matched to a gene: 7. The CDR3 loop reads CASSSGLAGITDTQYF. The CDR3 DNA sequence: TGTGCCAGCAGCTCAGGTCTAGCGGGAATCACAGATACGCAGTATTTT.

The chain couples TRBV6-4 to TRBJ2-3; 7 bases agree with TRBD2. The germline gives CDR1 MRHNA, CDR2 SNTAGT. J was trimmed by 2 bases and V by 0 bases; bases with no gene match: 5. The CDR3 runs 16 residues. DNA of the CDR3: TGTGCCAGCAGTGACTCAAGGGAGGGGATCACAGATACGCAGTATTTT. Translating gives CASSDSREGITDTQYF.

This clonotype was seen just once. This chain connects TRBV4-1 to TRBJ2-5; maybe TRBD1 (6 bases). V lost 2 bases, J lost 1 base, and 17 bases lay in between. The CDR3 contains 17 residues. Germline V lookup: CDR1 MGHRA, CDR2 YSYEKL. The CDR3 coding sequence is TGCGCCAGCAGCCAACTCGGCAGGGGATACCGCCAAGAGACCCAGTACTTC. As protein: CASSQLGRGYRQETQYF.

This clonotype was picked up many times. DNA of the CDR3: TGTGCCAGTGAGACGCAGGGTCCCGGGGAGCTGTTTTTT. Translated, it gives CASETQGPGELFF. The V call is TRBV6-2 or TRBV6-3, the J call TRBJ2-2; D possibly corresponds to TRBD1 (5 bases). V lost 9 bases to trimming and J lost 6 bases, with 14 bases between them. The CDR3 consists of 13 residues. CDR1 and CDR2 from the germline V gene are MNHEY and SVGEGT.